The sequence of this TCR beta chain was determined in a study of cytomegalovirus exposure and HLA in healthy donors. The data were produced by immunoSEQ multiplex PCR, yet TCRdb's version contains in-frame clones alone and is incomplete. The sample lists 160,000 or so clones; 87% were seen once. CDR3 size: 12 residues. Germline V gene sequence: CDR1 SNHLY, CDR2 FYNNEI. V was trimmed by 2 bases and J by 9 bases, leaving 11 bases between them. The donors were members of the validation cohort comprising over 100 subjects, separate from the roughly 670-subject first cohort. This chain links TRBV2 with TRBJ2-7; TRBD1 might be the D (6 bases). This receptor was identified in a woman aged 25 to 45 in good health and CMV-seronegative. Sequencing was done on a sample of PBMCs. Here the CDR3 DNA reads TGTGCCAGCAGTGAAAGGGGCAGGGGGCAGTACTTC. It specifies CASSERGRGQYF. Variable domain in full (rest from reference TRBV2 and TRBJ2-7): EPEVTQTPSHQVTQMGQEVILRCVPISNHLYFYWYRQILGQKVEFLVSFYNNEISEKSEIFDDQFSVERPDGSNFTLKIRSTKLEDSAMYFCASSERGRGQYFGPGTRLTVT.